The rows below give T cell receptor beta chains drawn from one sample of a study of early T cells in non-severe SARS-CoV-2 infection. One entry per CDR3 protein results from TCRdb running MiXCR on the 5' RACE reads. Of around 60,000 distinct CDR3 sequences detected, about 13% appear once; the ten largest clones hold around 9.9%. Input material: whole blood. Every receptor here comes from an adult who was a healthcare worker with PCR-confirmed SARS-CoV-2 infection or an uninfected control (not recorded which). CDR3s include the opening cysteine and the closing phenylalanine or tryptophan. The D gene is left open where the match is weak. Only part of the rows carry a size: once, few, many, or a class if the clone is expanded.

TRBJ1-1 | TRBD1 | - | TRBV15 | CASSPGTGGQTEAFF | TGTGCCTCCAGTCCTGGGACAGGGGGACAAACTGAAGCTTTCTTT
TRBJ1-1 | - | many | TRBV28 | CASSSSQTTVNTEAFF | TGTGCCAGCAGTTCCTCACAGACTACGGTGAACACTGAAGCTTTCTTT
TRBJ2-1 | - | - | TRBV29-1 | CSVDRGNEQFF | TGCAGCGTTGATCGGGGCAATGAGCAGTTCTTC
TRBJ1-2 | - | few | TRBV4-3 | CASSQEAGSLGFYGYTF | TGCGCCAGCAGCCAAGAGGCAGGGTCCTTAGGCTTCTATGGCTACACCTTC
TRBJ2-7 | TRBD2 | many | TRBV20-1 | CSARTSGGRVYEQYF | TGCAGTGCTAGGACTAGCGGGGGGCGAGTGTACGAGCAGTACTTC
TRBJ1-1 | - | - | TRBV6-2/TRBV6-3 | CASRGWSGFQRSNTEAFF | TGTGCCAGCAGGGGATGGTCAGGCTTCCAAAGATCGAACACTGAAGCTTTCTTT
TRBJ2-3 | TRBD2 | - | TRBV6-5 | CASSYLAGVSTDTQYF | TGTGCCAGCAGTTACCTAGCGGGAGTTTCCACAGATACGCAGTATTTT
TRBJ1-5 | - | - | TRBV5-6 | CASSLRHQPQHF | TGTGCCAGCAGCTTGAGGCATCAGCCCCAGCATTTT
TRBJ1-1 | TRBD1 | - | TRBV30 | CAWSMVAGGSEAFF | TGTGCCTGGAGTATGGTCGCAGGGGGCAGTGAAGCTTTCTTT
TRBJ1-4 | - | few | TRBV12-3/TRBV12-4 | CASSINEKLFF | TGTGCCAGCAGCATAAATGAAAAACTGTTTTTT
TRBJ2-3 | - | once | TRBV10-3 | CTISESSPTQYF | TGTACCATCAGTGAGTCGTCGCCAACGCAGTATTTT
TRBJ2-7 | TRBD2 | few | TRBV7-8 | CASSGFVAGGPVHEQYF | TGTGCCAGCAGCGGATTTGTAGCGGGAGGGCCAGTCCACGAGCAGTACTTC
TRBJ2-4 | - | many | TRBV7-2 | CASSFLRAAKNIQYF | TGTGCCAGCAGCTTCCTAAGGGCAGCCAAAAACATTCAGTACTTC
TRBJ1-2 | - | few | TRBV5-6 | CASKFREWGYGYTF | TGTGCCAGCAAGTTCAGGGAGTGGGGCTATGGCTACACCTTC
TRBJ2-7 | - | - | TRBV30 | CAWMGASGEQYF | TGTGCCTGGATGGGGGCCTCGGGGGAGCAGTACTTC
TRBJ1-2 | TRBD1 | - | TRBV6-5 | CASSYSGTAGGYGYTF | TGTGCCAGCAGTTACTCCGGGACAGCCGGGGGCTATGGCTACACCTTC
TRBJ1-5 | - | many | TRBV6-1 | CASKGINSNQPQHF | TGTGCCAGCAAGGGGATTAATAGCAATCAGCCCCAGCATTTT
TRBJ2-1 | - | many | TRBV5-1 | CASSLAGDAYNEQFF | TGCGCCAGCAGCTTGGCGGGAGATGCCTACAATGAGCAGTTCTTC
TRBJ1-1 | - | - | TRBV3-1 | CASNKGRNTEAFF | TGTGCCAGCAATAAGGGGCGGAACACTGAAGCTTTCTTT
TRBJ2-3 | TRBD1 | many | TRBV7-7 | CASSPGTGTTDTQYF | TGTGCTAGCAGCCCAGGGACAGGGACCACAGATACGCAGTATTTT
TRBJ2-4 | - | many | TRBV6-6 | CASSYGTAKNIQYF | TGTGCCAGCAGTTACGGGACAGCCAAAAACATTCAGTACTTC
TRBJ2-7 | - | many | TRBV29-1 | CSVAADEQYF | TGCAGCGTTGCTGCCGACGAGCAGTACTTC
TRBJ2-1 | TRBD2 | many | TRBV5-1 | CASSLAAGRAGDEQFF | TGCGCCAGCAGCTTGGCCGCAGGACGAGCGGGAGATGAGCAGTTCTTC
TRBJ2-3 | - | few | TRBV9 | CASSVDPGEADTQYF | TGTGCCAGCAGCGTAGATCCAGGGGAGGCAGATACGCAGTATTTT
TRBJ2-1 | - | many | TRBV7-8 | CASSLVSASSYNEQFF | TGTGCCAGCAGCTTAGTTAGCGCGAGCTCCTACAATGAGCAGTTCTTC
TRBJ2-1 | TRBD2 | few | TRBV19 | CASRTSGSNEQFF | TGTGCCAGTAGGACTAGCGGGAGTAATGAGCAGTTCTTC
TRBJ1-1 | - | - | TRBV27 | CASIPLGSGTEAFF | TGTGCCAGCATCCCTCTGGGGTCCGGGACTGAAGCTTTCTTT
TRBJ2-7 | TRBD1 | few | TRBV15 | CATSRGQGTDEQYF | TGTGCCACCAGCAGAGGACAGGGTACCGACGAGCAGTACTTC
TRBJ1-1 | - | many | TRBV10-2 | CASTDTVTEAFF | TGCGCCAGTACGGATACGGTCACTGAAGCTTTCTTT
TRBJ2-3 | - | - | TRBV9 | CASNPSDRETQYF | TGTGCCAGCAACCCCTCCGACCGCGAGACGCAGTATTTT
TRBJ1-3 | - | few | TRBV4-1 | CASSQYTGTVGDTIYF | TGCGCCAGCAGCCAATACACAGGGACTGTCGGAGACACCATATATTTT
TRBJ1-1 | - | many | TRBV6-1 | CASSEGAPLPQAFF | TGTGCCAGCAGTGAAGGGGCCCCACTTCCACAAGCTTTCTTT
TRBJ2-5 | TRBD2 | many | TRBV14 | CASSPNGLAGTQYF | TGTGCCAGCAGCCCAAACGGGCTAGCGGGGACCCAGTACTTC
TRBJ1-3 | - | - | TRBV4-3 | CASSPTPGDLRSGNTIYF | TGCGCCAGCAGCCCTACCCCAGGCGACTTGCGCTCTGGAAACACCATATATTTT
TRBJ2-4 | - | many | TRBV5-1 | CASSPGQILDIQYF | TGCGCCAGCAGCCCCGGACAGATTCTGGACATTCAGTACTTC
TRBJ1-1 | TRBD1 | many | TRBV29-1 | CSVVDRANTEAFF | TGCAGCGTTGTTGACAGGGCGAACACTGAAGCTTTCTTT
TRBJ2-5 | TRBD1 | - | TRBV12-3/TRBV12-4 | CASRPDREETQYF | TGTGCCAGCAGACCGGACAGGGAAGAGACCCAGTACTTC
TRBJ2-3 | - | few | TRBV4-3 | CASSQDRASLTDTQYF | TGCGCCAGCAGCCAAGATAGGGCCAGTCTCACAGATACGCAGTATTTT
TRBJ1-1 | TRBD1 | few | TRBV28 | CASSGQGQNTEAFF | TGTGCCAGCAGCGGACAGGGGCAGAACACTGAAGCTTTCTTT
TRBJ2-7 | TRBD1 | many | TRBV20-1 | CSAKGQGASDTHSSYEQYF | TGCAGTGCAAAGGGGCAGGGGGCGTCGGATACCCACTCGTCCTACGAGCAGTACTTC
TRBJ2-6 | - | many | TRBV9 | CASSVQGTTSGANVLTF | TGTGCCAGCAGCGTACAGGGAACTACCTCTGGGGCCAACGTCCTGACTTTC
TRBJ2-5 | TRBD1 | - | TRBV28 | CASRLRDRGQETQYF | TGTGCCAGCAGGCTCCGGGACAGGGGCCAAGAGACCCAGTACTTC
TRBJ1-1 | - | many | TRBV7-6 | CASSLDPTGNTEAFF | TGTGCCAGCAGCTTAGACCCGACAGGGAACACTGAAGCTTTCTTT
TRBJ1-1 | - | many | TRBV5-5 | CASSPEGRPNTEAFF | TGTGCCAGCAGTCCAGAAGGAAGGCCGAACACTGAAGCTTTCTTT
TRBJ1-2 | - | - | TRBV12-3/TRBV12-4 | CASSLGGAYGYTF | TGTGCCAGCAGTTTAGGAGGGGCCTATGGCTACACCTTC
TRBJ2-3 | - | once | TRBV7-6 | CASSFGGAPTDTQYF | TGTGCCAGCAGCTTCGGCGGGGCCCCCACAGATACGCAGTATTTT
TRBJ2-1 | - | - | TRBV28 | CASSLQGRQRNEQFF | TGTGCCAGCAGTTTACAGGGACGCCAGAGGAATGAGCAGTTCTTC
TRBJ1-4 | - | - | TRBV20-1 | CSARDNWDSTNEKLFF | TGCAGTGCTAGAGATAATTGGGATTCGACTAATGAAAAACTGTTTTTT
TRBJ2-3 | - | many | TRBV20-1 | CSARDLLGGPGDTQYF | TGCAGTGCTAGAGATCTACTGGGGGGGCCGGGAGATACGCAGTATTTT
TRBJ1-3 | - | few | TRBV20-1 | CSARDGQGNTIYF | TGCAGTGCTAGAGATGGACAGGGAAACACCATATATTTT